This T cell receptor (beta chain) was profiled in a study of control samples from healthy donors and cancer patients. Only in-frame clones appear in the TCRdb table, and some are missing; sequencing was by immunoSEQ multiplex PCR. Among 63,000 or so clones listed, around 82% were seen once. In germline, CDR1 is LGHDT, CDR2 YNNKEL (reference sequence). The V end lost 0 bases, the J end lost 5 bases, and 11 bases lay between the germline ends. This CDR3 is built from 14 residues. The receptor was isolated from a man aged 50-59 years in good health. The rearrangement joins TRBV3-1 (or the pseudogene TRBV3-2) to TRBJ2-7, with D perhaps matching TRBD2 (5 bases). The sequenced sample consisted of blood. The DNA for the CDR3 is TGTGCCAGCAGCCAAGATCGTCTAGCTGACGAGCAGTACTTC. Translating it yields CASSQDRLADEQYF.